The 25 T cell receptor beta chains in this list originate from one sample, sequenced in a study of blood T cell repertoires in COVID-19. Assay used: immunoSEQ multiplex PCR; TCRdb lists only in-frame clones, some missing. The repertoire holds around 190,000 clones, with approximately 86% as singletons. The specimen was PBMCs or T cells enriched from blood (not recorded which). The receptors derive from a woman between 40 and 55 years old in a cohort exposed to, infected with or recovered from COVID-19 (not recorded which).

This sequence joins TRBV14 and TRBJ2-1; 7 positions agree with TRBD2. The CDR3 contains 19 residues. V lost 1 base to trimming and J lost 3 bases; unmatched junction nucleotides: 15. Germline V CDR1 and CDR2: SGHDN, FVKESK. The CDR3 nucleotides read TGTGCCAGCAGCCAAGCGGCGGGGGAAGCGGGAATCTACTACAATGAGCAGTTCTTC. This sequence encodes CASSQAAGEAGIYYNEQFF.

This chain joins TRBV30 and TRBJ2-3; 10 bases fit TRBD1. Germline-derived CDR1 and CDR2 are GTSNPN and SVGIG (reference sequence). This CDR3 comprises 15 residues. V shed 4 bases, J shed 6 bases, and the junction held 10 bases outside the gene matches. The CDR3 loop is CAWTDPGQGRDTQYF. CDR3 sequence (DNA): TGTGCCTGGACCGATCCGGGACAGGGGAGGGATACGCAGTATTTT.

The chain employs TRBV21-1 and TRBJ1-5; the DNA was not compared with TRBD1, the D call given in the table. TRBV21-1 is classified as a pseudogene. The CDR3 loop spans 17 amino acids. The CDR3 nucleotides read TGTGCCGACCTGGGGGACAGGGCCTTTCGTGGCAATCAGCCCCAGCATTTT. Translation gives CADLGDRAFRGNQPQHF.

This rearrangement joins TRBV10-3 to TRBJ1-6; D is perhaps TRBD1 (5 bases). V was clipped by 0 bases and J by 10 bases, with 19 bases between them. Germline CDR1 ENHRY, CDR2 SYGVKD. The CDR3 is 17 residues long. The CDR3: CAISESKSTGLRSPLHF. DNA of the CDR3: TGTGCCATCAGTGAGTCGAAATCTACAGGTCTCCGATCACCCCTCCACTTT.

This clone was observed once. The chain recombines TRBV5-6 with TRBJ1-1; 7 bases are shared with TRBD1. The CDR3 is 14 residues long. The germline V gene encodes CDR1 SGHDT and CDR2 YYEEEE. Trimming at V came to 3 bases and at J to 1 base, leaving 3 bases not matched to a gene. CDR3 in DNA: TGTGCCAGCAGCTGGGACAGAGAGAACACTGAAGCTTTCTTT. The encoded protein is CASSWDRENTEAFF.

V and J are TRBV14 and TRBJ1-2; the match to TRBD1 covers 9 bases. Germline V gene data show CDR1 as SGHDN and CDR2 as FVKESK. V shed 6 bases, J shed 8 bases, and the junction held 22 bases outside the gene matches. This CDR3 has 18 residues. The CDR3 DNA is TGTGCCAGCAGTTTGAACCGGGACAGGGCAATTTATTTATGGGGCTACACCTTC. Its protein is CASSLNRDRAIYLWGYTF.

This chain connects TRBV10-3 to TRBJ1-2, with 10 bases lining up with TRBD1. The V gene's germline CDR1 is ENHRY and CDR2 SYGVKD. The CDR3 loop spans 14 amino acids. The ends lost 4 bases at V and 3 bases at J; junction bases unmatched: 2. The CDR3 spells CAISGTGGDYGYTF. For the CDR3, the DNA is TGTGCCATCAGTGGGACAGGGGGAGACTATGGCTACACCTTC.

This clone was counted a single time. The chain couples TRBV28 to TRBJ1-1; 7 bases align to TRBD1. The CDR3 sequence is 14 residues long. V shed 5 bases, J shed 0 bases, and the junction held 3 bases outside the gene matches. Germline assignment: CDR1 MDHEN and CDR2 SYDVKM. The CDR3 loop reads CASSPQGMNTEAFF. The CDR3 nucleotides are TGTGCCAGCAGTCCACAGGGGATGAACACTGAAGCTTTCTTT.

V usage is TRBV5-1 and J usage is TRBJ2-7; tentatively, D is TRBD2 (5 bases). Germline V CDR1 and CDR2: SGHRS, YFSETQ. The CDR3 is 14 residues long. V lost 3 bases to trimming and J lost 2 bases, with 12 bases between them. The CDR3 loop reads CASSWGDTPYEQYF. CDR3 coding DNA: TGCGCCAGCAGCTGGGGAGACACTCCCTACGAGCAGTACTTC.

This clone was counted a single time. The rearrangement links TRBV19 to TRBJ2-5; 9 bases are a match to TRBD2. The CDR3 contains 17 residues. Germline CDR1 reads LNHDA; CDR2 reads SQIVND (reference sequence). Trimming removed 0 bases from V and 5 bases from J; junction bases left unmatched: 10. This CDR3 is CASSIEASGTFLETQYF. CDR3 sequence (DNA): TGTGCCAGTAGTATAGAAGCTAGCGGGACCTTCCTGGAGACCCAGTACTTC.

A word on this clone: This sample also contains other DNA sequences that code for the same CDR3. V usage is TRBV27 and J usage is TRBJ1-2, with D possibly TRBD1 on 6 matching bases. The CDR3 sequence is 12 residues long. Germline CDR1 MNHEY, CDR2 SMNVEV (reference sequence). Trimming removed 5 bases at V and 5 bases at J, with 9 bases between. DNA for the CDR3: TGTGCCAGCAGTCCCAGGGGATATGGCTACACCTTC. Protein: CASSPRGYGYTF.

V usage is TRBV27 and J usage is TRBJ1-2, with 8 bases that match TRBD1. Per the germline V gene, CDR1 is MNHEY and CDR2 is SMNVEV (reference sequence). Trimming cost V 2 bases and J 5 bases; bases outside gene matches: 7. The CDR3 runs 15 residues. The CDR3 nucleotides are TGTGCCAGCAGTTTAGAAGGACAGGGTTTGTATGGCTACACCTTC. It codes for CASSLEGQGLYGYTF.

The V and J genes are TRBV7-2 and TRBJ2-3; D remains unclear. Germline V lookup: CDR1 SGHTA, CDR2 FQGNSA. The V gene lost 1 base and the J gene lost 1 base, with 12 bases spanning the gap. This CDR3 is built from 16 residues. The CDR3 DNA is TGTGCCAGCAGCTTAGGTAGATCGAGAGGCACAGATACGCAGTATTTT. Its protein is CASSLGRSRGTDTQYF. Supplemented by reference TRBV7-2 and TRBJ2-3, the full variable domain reads GAGVSQSPSNKVTEKGKDVELRCDPISGHTALYWYRQSLGQGLEFLIYFQGNSAPDKSGLPSDRFSAERTGGSVSTLTIQRTQQEDSAVYLCASSLGRSRGTDTQYFGPGTRLTVL.

This chain uses TRBV28 with TRBJ2-3; the match to TRBD1 covers 7 bases. Germline V CDR1 and CDR2: MDHEN, SYDVKM. This CDR3 region has 13 residues. V shed 8 bases, J shed 0 bases, and the junction held 2 bases outside the gene matches. The CDR3 DNA sequence: TGTGCCAGCGGGGACAGAAGCACAGATACGCAGTATTTT. Its translation is CASGDRSTDTQYF. Full variable domain (outside the CDR3, taken from reference TRBV28 and TRBJ2-3): DVKVTQSSRYLVKRTGEKVFLECVQDMDHENMFWYRQDPGLGLRLIYFSYDVKMKEKGDIPEGYSVSREKKERFSLILESASTNQTSMYLCASGDRSTDTQYFGPGTRLTVL.

V is TRBV10-3 and J is TRBJ1-2; D unresolved. CDR1 and CDR2 from the germline V gene are ENHRY and SYGVKD. The CDR3 contains 13 residues. Trimming pared 1 base from V and 4 bases from J, leaving 7 bases between. The CDR3 DNA is TGTGCCATCAGTGAGTTGACACTCTATGGCTACACCTTC. This sequence encodes CAISELTLYGYTF.

J is TRBJ2-3 and V is TRBV9; possible D gene TRBD1, 5 bases. Looked up from germline, CDR1 is SGDLS and CDR2 is YYNGEE. V was clipped by 0 bases and J by 5 bases, with 13 bases between them. This CDR3 is 15 amino acids long. CDR3 nucleotide sequence: TGTGCCAGCAGCGTAGGGAACAGGCATGAAGATACGCAGTATTTT. As protein: CASSVGNRHEDTQYF. Using reference TRBV9 and TRBJ2-3 for the parts outside the CDR3, the full variable domain is DSGVTQTPKHLITATGQRVTLRCSPRSGDLSVYWYQQSLDQGLQFLIQYYNGEERAKGNILERFSAQQFPDLHSELNLSSLELGDSALYFCASSVGNRHEDTQYFGPGTRLTVL.

The J gene is TRBJ2-2, the V gene TRBV5-4, with 9 bases aligning to TRBD2. The trim removed 4 bases at V and 6 bases at J, leaving 4 bases unmatched. The germline gives CDR1 SGHNT, CDR2 YYREEE (reference sequence). The CDR3 runs 14 residues. CDR3 amino acids: CASSPLAGAGELFF. CDR3 nucleotide sequence: TGTGCCAGCAGCCCCTTAGCGGGAGCCGGGGAGCTGTTTTTT.

The chain joins TRBV19 to TRBJ1-4; D may be TRBD1 (6 bases). This CDR3 comprises 14 residues. Trimming cost V 9 bases and J 7 bases, with 18 bases left between them. The germline gives CDR1 LNHDA, CDR2 SQIVND (reference sequence). CDR3 residues: CASTQQGSTEKLFF. DNA of the CDR3: TGTGCCAGCACTCAACAGGGTTCTACTGAAAAACTGTTTTTT.

The chain is built from TRBV4-1 and TRBJ1-6, with 10 bases fitting TRBD1. Germline lookup yields CDR1 MGHRA and CDR2 YSYEKL. CDR3 length equals 16 residues. V shed 2 bases, J shed 7 bases, and the junction held 5 bases outside the gene matches. The CDR3 region is CASSQFRTGGNSPLHF. CDR3 coding DNA: TGCGCCAGCAGCCAATTTCGGACAGGGGGGAATTCACCCCTCCACTTT.

The chain joins TRBV6-1 to TRBJ2-1, with 8 bases matching TRBD1. Trimming removed 2 bases from V and 4 bases from J; junction bases left unmatched: 13. CDR3 length: 18 amino acids. Per the germline V gene, CDR1 is MNHNS and CDR2 is SASEGT. The DNA for the CDR3 is TGTGCCAGCAGTGAAAGAGTGTTCATAACAGGGGGTTACAATGAGCAGTTCTTC. Residues: CASSERVFITGGYNEQFF.

The chain links TRBV11-3 to TRBJ1-3; 8 bases fit TRBD1. The CDR3 runs 14 residues. Germline CDR1 SGHNT, CDR2 YENEEA. V dropped 5 bases and J dropped 4; count of bases not matched to a gene: 4. CDR3 region: CASSPDRGGNTIYF. CDR3 DNA sequence: TGTGCCAGCAGCCCAGACAGGGGAGGAAACACCATATATTTT. Supplemented by reference TRBV11-3 and TRBJ1-3, the full variable domain reads EAGVVQSPRYKIIEKKQPVAFWCNPISGHNTLYWYLQNLGQGPELLIRYENEEAVDDSQLPKDRFSAERLKGVDSTLKIQPAELGDSAVYLCASSPDRGGNTIYFGEGSWLTVV.

The J gene is TRBJ2-1, the V gene TRBV27; 7 nucleotides line up with TRBD1. The germline V gene has CDR1 MNHEY and CDR2 SMNVEV (reference sequence). The CDR3 runs to 15 residues. The V segment lost 6 bases and the J segment 0 bases; nucleotides outside the gene matches: 5. CDR3 amino acids: CASRSRDSSYNEQFF. The CDR3 DNA follows: TGTGCCAGCAGATCCCGGGACAGCTCCTACAATGAGCAGTTCTTC.

This chain links TRBV21-1 with TRBJ2-4; whether TRBD1, the table's D call, matches the DNA was not checked. TRBV21-1 has pseudogene status. This CDR3 is 15 amino acids long. The CDR3 DNA sequence: TGTGCCGAACGCCAGGGGTCTCCCTTTCGGGACATTCAGTACTTC. Translating gives CAERQGSPFRDIQYF.

CDR3 nucleotide sequence: TGTGCCACCAGTGATCCGACTGGGGGAGGCACCGATGAGCAGTTCTTC. This sequence encodes CATSDPTGGGTDEQFF. The chain couples TRBV24-1 to TRBJ2-1, with TRBD2 as a possible D gene (6 bases). The germline CDR1 and CDR2 sequences are KGHDR and SFDVKD. This CDR3 has 16 residues. Trimming removed 3 bases at V and 8 bases at J, with 19 bases between.

This sequence joins TRBV4-2 and TRBJ1-2; D perhaps matches TRBD1 (5 bases). The CDR3 length is 17 residues. Looked up from germline, CDR1 is LGHNA and CDR2 is YNFKEQ. Trimming cost V 0 bases and J 3 bases, with 17 bases left between them. The DNA of the CDR3 is TGTGCCAGCAGCCAAGAAATTTCGGTCGGGGGGGACTATGGCTACACCTTC. Protein: CASSQEISVGGDYGYTF.